This T cell receptor (beta chain) comes out of a study of T-cell reconstitution after alpha-beta-depleted transplantation in children. Using unique molecular identifiers, the investigators prepared the TCRbeta library. TCRdb fed the PCR reads into MiXCR, producing one record per CDR3 protein. The profile shows 350,000 to 450,000 distinct CDR3 sequences, about 20% of them singletons. Germline CDR1 reads SGHRS; CDR2 reads YFSETQ. The V segment lost 3 bases and the J segment 1 base; nucleotides outside the gene matches: 4. The CDR3 has 15 residues. This TCR was sampled from a human donor who donated a stem cell graft to a child with acute myeloid leukemia. The sequenced sample was PBMCs from the stem cell graft donor, obtained from the stem cell graft. This chain links TRBV5-1 with TRBJ2-5; 9 bases agree with TRBD2. This CDR3 is CASSSVAGAQETQYF. CDR3 DNA: TGCGCCAGCAGCTCCGTAGCGGGAGCCCAAGAGACCCAGTACTTC.